These 24 T cell receptor beta chains were sequenced from one sample in a study of STAT5B mutations in CD4+ large granular lymphocyte leukemia. The protocol was immunoSEQ multiplex PCR, while the TCRdb copy is restricted to in-frame clones and leaves out a portion. The table has about 38,000 clones, around 75% seen once. Sample: CD4+ T cells from blood buffy coats. The source of these receptors is a human donor in good health.

The chain carries TRBV6-6 and TRBJ2-1; D ambiguous. Between the trimmed V and J ends, which lost 2 bases and 5 bases, there was a span of 7 bases. The CDR3 runs 13 residues. The germline CDR1 and CDR2 sequences are MNHNY and SVGAGI (reference sequence). For the CDR3, the DNA is TGTGCCAGCAGTTACCCTAACGACAATGAGCAGTTCTTC. This codes for CASSYPNDNEQFF.

This clone occurred a few times. A junction end diverges from the germline sequence, so it may reflect a read error. The genes are TRBV7-7 and TRBJ2-5, with D unclear. The CDR3 extends over 12 amino acids. Germline lookup yields CDR1 SSHAT and CDR2 FNYEAQ (reference sequence). In nucleotides, the CDR3 is TGTGCTAGCAGCCCGAATAGGGAGACCCAGTACTTC. Its translation: CASSPNRETQYF.

The rearrangement joins TRBV7-2 to TRBJ2-1; TRBD1 matches at 8 bases. This CDR3 is built from 18 residues. CDR1 is SGHTA, CDR2 FQGNSA, per germline. Trimming removed 5 bases from V and 0 bases from J; junction bases left unmatched: 12. The CDR3 DNA follows: TGTGCCAGCAGCCCTCGATCCCGGGACAGGCGCTCCTACAATGAGCAGTTCTTC. Its protein is CASSPRSRDRRSYNEQFF.

The V gene is TRBV12-5, the J gene TRBJ2-7, with TRBD2 matching 10 bases. The CDR3 contains 14 residues. Germline CDR1 reads LGHNT; CDR2 reads FRNRAP. V lost 6 bases, J lost 6 bases, and 8 bases stayed unmatched. For the CDR3, the DNA is TGTGCTAGTGGCCCAAGCGGGGGGGCTTTCGAGCAGTACTTC. Protein sequence: CASGPSGGAFEQYF.

The chain combines TRBV7-9 with TRBJ2-1; D is uncertain. CDR1 and CDR2 (germline): SEHNR, FQNEAQ (reference sequence). The CDR3 has 12 amino acids. The V gene lost 6 bases and the J gene lost 4 bases, with 7 bases spanning the gap. CDR3 DNA sequence: TGTGCCAGCAGTGGCAGTTACAATGAGCAGTTCTTC. This encodes CASSGSYNEQFF.

The J gene is TRBJ1-3, the V gene TRBV4-1; 7 nucleotides agree with TRBD1. The CDR3 has 18 residues. Trimming removed 3 bases from V and 1 base from J; junction bases left unmatched: 12. Germline-derived CDR1 and CDR2 are MGHRA and YSYEKL. For the CDR3, the DNA is TGCGCCAGCAGCCATCAATCCGGGACAGTGCCTTCTGGAAACACCATATATTTT. It codes for CASSHQSGTVPSGNTIYF.

This rearrangement joins TRBV5-6 to TRBJ2-3; 7 bases are shared with TRBD1. This CDR3 has 16 amino acids. Germline V gene lookup returns CDR1 SGHDT and CDR2 YYEEEE. V gave up 4 bases and J gave up 7 bases; unmatched junction bases: 15. The CDR3 region is CASSQEQTGYRHTQYF. In nucleotides, the CDR3 is TGTGCCAGCAGCCAGGAACAGACAGGGTATCGGCATACGCAGTATTTT.

The chain carries TRBV18 and TRBJ2-4; D call uncertain. Between the trimmed V and J ends, which lost 1 base and 0 bases, there was a span of 16 bases. Germline lookup yields CDR1 KGHSH and CDR2 LQKENI. The CDR3 is 18 residues long. The CDR3 nucleotides read TGTGCCAGCTCACCACAACTCTTGGGTCAGCTAGCCAAAAACATTCAGTACTTC. This sequence encodes CASSPQLLGQLAKNIQYF.

CDR3 amino acids: CASTVGGGADTQYF. In nucleotides, the CDR3 is TGTGCCAGCACCGTCGGGGGAGGCGCAGATACGCAGTATTTT. The chain links TRBV9 to TRBJ2-3; weak D call: TRBD2 (6 bases). In germline, CDR1 is SGDLS, CDR2 YYNGEE. Trimming cost V 6 bases and J 4 bases, with 15 bases left between them. The CDR3 runs 14 residues.

The rearrangement links TRBV5-1 to TRBJ2-3, with TRBD2 identical over 8 bases. CDR3 size: 15 residues. Germline CDR1 SGHRS, CDR2 YFSETQ. V lost 2 bases, J lost 2 bases, and 4 bases stayed unmatched. The CDR3 coding sequence is TGCGCCAGCAGCTTTGGAGCGGGAGCCACAGATACGCAGTATTTT. It yields the protein CASSFGAGATDTQYF.

V gene TRBV7-2 combines with J gene TRBJ2-7, with D perhaps given as TRBD1 or TRBD2 (7 bases each). Germline V lookup: CDR1 SGHTA, CDR2 FQGNSA. V was trimmed by 2 bases and J by 2 bases, leaving 13 bases between them. This CDR3 contains 15 residues. The CDR3 nucleotides read TGTGCCAGCAGCTTAACGACAGGGAGGGCCTACGAGCAGTACTTC. Amino acids: CASSLTTGRAYEQYF.

On this clone itself: One junction end does not reproduce the germline sequence, and a read error may be involved. This chain joins TRBV7-7 and TRBJ2-3, with TRBD2 matching 13 bases. CDR3 length: 16 residues. Germline-derived CDR1 and CDR2 are SSHAT and FNYEAQ (reference sequence). The chain's CDR3 is CASSLQTSGRSDTQYF. CDR3 bases: TGTGCTAGCAGCTTACAGACTAGCGGGAGGTCAGATACGCAGTATTTT.

This chain connects TRBV30 to TRBJ1-5, with TRBD1 matching 8 bases. CDR3 length: 15 amino acids. Germline V gives CDR1 GTSNPN, CDR2 SVGIG (reference sequence). V shed 2 bases and J 4 bases; nucleotides not matched to a gene: 7. The chain's CDR3 is CAWSIMGQVNQPQHF. CDR3 nucleotides: TGTGCCTGGAGTATTATGGGACAGGTGAATCAGCCCCAGCATTTT.

The V gene is TRBV9, the J gene TRBJ2-7, with TRBD2 matching 8 bases. CDR3 length: 14 amino acids. Looked up from germline, CDR1 is SGDLS and CDR2 is YYNGEE. Trimming at V came to 4 bases and at J to 6 bases, leaving 9 bases not matched to a gene. The CDR3 DNA is TGTGCCAGCAGCCCTCGGACTAGCCAGGGCGAGCAGTACTTC. It codes for CASSPRTSQGEQYF. Full variable domain (outside the CDR3, taken from reference TRBV9 and TRBJ2-7): DSGVTQTPKHLITATGQRVTLRCSPRSGDLSVYWYQQSLDQGLQFLIQYYNGEERAKGNILERFSAQQFPDLHSELNLSSLELGDSALYFCASSPRTSQGEQYFGPGTRLTVT.

The chain has TRBV6-1 and TRBJ2-1; 8 positions match TRBD1. This CDR3 has 13 amino acids. Germline CDR1 reads MNHNS; CDR2 reads SASEGT. Trimming took 7 bases from V and 4 from J; bases not matched to a gene: 3. The chain's CDR3 is CASTRQGYNEQFF. The CDR3, as DNA: TGTGCCAGCACTAGACAGGGGTACAATGAGCAGTTCTTC.

The gene calls are TRBV19 and TRBJ1-4; 7 bases align to TRBD1. The ends lost 5 bases at V and 4 bases at J; junction bases unmatched: 4. The CDR3 runs to 14 residues. Germline assignment: CDR1 LNHDA and CDR2 SQIVND (reference sequence). Here the CDR3 DNA reads TGTGCCAGTAGTCTGGGACAGTTTAATGAAAAACTGTTTTTT. Translated: CASSLGQFNEKLFF. The full variable domain, in which reference TRBV19 and TRBJ1-4 provide the parts outside the CDR3, is DGGITQSPKYLFRKEGQNVTLSCEQNLNHDAMYWYRQDPGQGLRLIYYSQIVNDFQKGDIAEGYSVSREKKESFPLTVTSAQKNPTAFYLCASSLGQFNEKLFFGSGTQLSVL.

The genes are TRBV2 and TRBJ2-3, with D hard to call. From germline, CDR1 is SNHLY and CDR2 FYNNEI. V was trimmed by 10 bases and J by 7 bases, leaving 12 bases between them. The CDR3 loop spans 11 amino acids. CDR3 nucleotides: TGTGCCACCACCACAGTCAATACGCAGTATTTT. Its translation: CATTTVNTQYF. Full variable domain (remainder filled in from reference TRBV2 and TRBJ2-3): EPEVTQTPSHQVTQMGQEVILRCVPISNHLYFYWYRQILGQKVEFLVSFYNNEISEKSEIFDDQFSVERPDGSNFTLKIRSTKLEDSAMYFCATTTVNTQYFGPGTRLTVL.

The chain combines TRBV5-1 with TRBJ2-3; no definite D call. Germline V gene lookup returns CDR1 SGHRS and CDR2 YFSETQ. The CDR3 runs to 11 residues. Trimming took 1 base from V and 3 from J, leaving 0 bases between them. CDR3 in amino acids: CASSLTDTQYF. The CDR3 coding sequence is TGCGCCAGCAGCTTGACAGATACGCAGTATTTT.

In DNA form, the CDR3 reads TGTGCCAGCAGCGTAGTAGCGTTGGAAGAGACCCAGTACTTC. Protein sequence: CASSVVALEETQYF. The chain couples TRBV9 to TRBJ2-5, with D tentatively TRBD2 (5 bases). The CDR3 has 14 amino acids. With 0 bases removed from V and 3 bases from J, the gap between germline ends came to 9 bases. Germline CDR1 and CDR2: SGDLS and YYNGEE.

This clone is a singleton in its sample. The rearrangement links TRBV5-6 to TRBJ2-5; D perhaps matches TRBD2 (7 bases). V lost 0 bases and J lost 2, with 14 bases in between. There are 16 residues in the CDR3. From germline, CDR1 is SGHDT and CDR2 YYEEEE. CDR3 DNA: TGTGCCAGCAGCTTGGAGGGGGGAGGGCGACAAGAGACCCAGTACTTC. Amino acids: CASSLEGGGRQETQYF.

This chain joins TRBV9 and TRBJ2-5; D possibly corresponds to TRBD2 (5 bases). Between the trimmed V and J ends, which lost 0 bases and 3 bases, there was a span of 15 bases. Germline lookup yields CDR1 SGDLS and CDR2 YYNGEE. The CDR3 consists of 16 residues. The CDR3 region is CASSVGWGDEEETQYF. The DNA for the CDR3 is TGTGCCAGCAGCGTAGGTTGGGGAGATGAGGAAGAGACCCAGTACTTC.

CDR3 nucleotides: TGCGCCAGCAGCTCGGACGGGCGGGATAATTCACCCCTCCACTTT. Protein sequence: CASSSDGRDNSPLHF. This chain joins TRBV5-1 and TRBJ1-6; D is unresolved. V lost 3 bases and J lost 5, with 12 bases in between. The CDR3 is made up of 15 amino acids. Germline V gives CDR1 SGHRS, CDR2 YFSETQ.

V is TRBV7-8 and J is TRBJ1-5; possibly TRBD1 for D (5 bases). The V gene lost 0 bases and the J gene lost 4 bases, with 16 bases spanning the gap. Per germline, CDR1 SGHVS and CDR2 FQNEAQ. The CDR3 consists of 17 residues. CDR3 in DNA: TGTGCCAGCAGCTTAGCTGGGGCAGGGCGAGGGAATCAGCCCCAGCATTTT. It yields the protein CASSLAGAGRGNQPQHF.

This clone was detected a few times. The rearrangement uses TRBV29-1 and TRBJ1-4; 7 positions match TRBD1. This CDR3 is 12 amino acids long. From germline, CDR1 is SQVTM and CDR2 ANQGSEA. CDR3 in amino acids: CTCRQGGEKLFF. CDR3 in DNA: TGCACCTGTCGACAGGGTGGGGAAAAACTGTTTTTT.